These 2 T cell receptor beta chains came from one sample sequenced in a study of T cell responses to AZD1222 COVID-19 vaccine. Data came from immunoSEQ multiplex PCR; TCRdb stores just in-frame clones and leaves some out. The data show 95,000 to 150,000 clones, with 70% to 85% seen just once and about 6.2% held by the top ten. Sequenced here: peripheral blood, sampled on day 0 of AZD1222 vaccination. The receptors were gathered from an adult in good health.

This chain connects TRBV6-2 or TRBV6-3 to TRBJ2-3; D gene ambiguous. Germline CDR1 reads MNHEY; CDR2 reads SVGEGT. Trimming took 0 bases from V and 3 from J, leaving 7 bases between them. This CDR3 spans 14 amino acids. This CDR3 is CASSYSRATDTQYF. The CDR3 bases are TGTGCCAGCAGTTACTCGAGAGCGACAGATACGCAGTATTTT.

This rearrangement joins TRBV7-9 to TRBJ1-2, with D tentatively TRBD1 (5 bases). The CDR3 extends over 15 amino acids. Germline CDR1 SEHNR, CDR2 FQNEAQ (reference sequence). V shed 1 base and J shed 4 bases, with 13 bases lying between them. The CDR3 DNA reads TGTGCCAGCAGCTTAGGGGGGGATGAGAGCTATGGCTACACCTTC. Amino acid sequence: CASSLGGDESYGYTF.